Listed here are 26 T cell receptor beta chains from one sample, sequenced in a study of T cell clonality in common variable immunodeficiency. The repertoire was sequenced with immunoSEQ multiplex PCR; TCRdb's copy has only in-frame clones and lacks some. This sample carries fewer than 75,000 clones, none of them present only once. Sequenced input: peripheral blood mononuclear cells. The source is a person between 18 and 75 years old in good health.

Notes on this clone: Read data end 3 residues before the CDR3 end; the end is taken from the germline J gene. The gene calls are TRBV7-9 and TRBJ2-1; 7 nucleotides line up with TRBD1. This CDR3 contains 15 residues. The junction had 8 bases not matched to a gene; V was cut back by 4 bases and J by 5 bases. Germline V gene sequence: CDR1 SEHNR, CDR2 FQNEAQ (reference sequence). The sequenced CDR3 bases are TGTGCCAGCAGCTCTGAGGGGGCTGGACACAATGAG. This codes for CASSSEGAGHNE. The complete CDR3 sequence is CASSSEGAGHNEQFF.

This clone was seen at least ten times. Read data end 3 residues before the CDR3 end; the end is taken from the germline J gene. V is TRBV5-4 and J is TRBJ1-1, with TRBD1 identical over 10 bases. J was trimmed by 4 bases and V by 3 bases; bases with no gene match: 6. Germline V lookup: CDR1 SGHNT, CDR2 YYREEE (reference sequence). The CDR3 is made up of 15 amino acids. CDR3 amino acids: CASSSRQGASTEAFF. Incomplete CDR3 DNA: TGTGCCAGCAGCTCGAGACAGGGGGCTAGCACTGAA.

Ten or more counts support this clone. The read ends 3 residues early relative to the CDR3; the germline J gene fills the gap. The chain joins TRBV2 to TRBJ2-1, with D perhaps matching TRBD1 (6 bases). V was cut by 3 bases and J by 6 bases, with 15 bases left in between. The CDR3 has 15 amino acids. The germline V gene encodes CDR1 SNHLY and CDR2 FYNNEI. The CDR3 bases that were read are TGTGCCAGCAGTGATCGGCAGGGGCACCGCAATGAG. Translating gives CASSDRQGHRNE. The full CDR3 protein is CASSDRQGHRNEQFF. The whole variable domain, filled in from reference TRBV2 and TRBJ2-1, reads EPEVTQTPSHQVTQMGQEVILRCVPISNHLYFYWYRQILGQKVEFLVSFYNNEISEKSEIFDDQFSVERPDGSNFTLKIRSTKLEDSAMYFCASSDRQGHRNEQFFGPGTRLTVL.

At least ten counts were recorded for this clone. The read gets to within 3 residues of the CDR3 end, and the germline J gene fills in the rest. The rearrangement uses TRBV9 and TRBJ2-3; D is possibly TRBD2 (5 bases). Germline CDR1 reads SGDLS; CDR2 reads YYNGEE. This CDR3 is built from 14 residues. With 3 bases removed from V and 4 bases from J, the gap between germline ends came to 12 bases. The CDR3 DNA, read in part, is TGTGCCAGCAGCGAACTAGGAAGAGCAGATACG. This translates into CASSELGRADT. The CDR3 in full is CASSELGRADTQYF.

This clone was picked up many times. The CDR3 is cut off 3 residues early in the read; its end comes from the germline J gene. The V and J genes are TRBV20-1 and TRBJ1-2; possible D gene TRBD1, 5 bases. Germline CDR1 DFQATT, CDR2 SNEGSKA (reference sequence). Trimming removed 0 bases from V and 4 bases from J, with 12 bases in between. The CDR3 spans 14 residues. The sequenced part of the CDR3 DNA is TGCAGTGCTAGAGAAGAGGTCGGGGGCTATGGC. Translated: CSAREEVGGYG. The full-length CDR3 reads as CSAREEVGGYGYTF.

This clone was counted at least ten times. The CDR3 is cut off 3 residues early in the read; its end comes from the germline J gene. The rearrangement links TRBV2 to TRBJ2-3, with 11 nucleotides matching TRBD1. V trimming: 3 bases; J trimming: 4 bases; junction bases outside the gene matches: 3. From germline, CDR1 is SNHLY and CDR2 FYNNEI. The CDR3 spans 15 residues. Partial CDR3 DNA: TGTGCCAGCAGTGATCCGGGACAGGGGGCAGATACG. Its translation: CASSDPGQGADT. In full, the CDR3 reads CASSDPGQGADTQYF.

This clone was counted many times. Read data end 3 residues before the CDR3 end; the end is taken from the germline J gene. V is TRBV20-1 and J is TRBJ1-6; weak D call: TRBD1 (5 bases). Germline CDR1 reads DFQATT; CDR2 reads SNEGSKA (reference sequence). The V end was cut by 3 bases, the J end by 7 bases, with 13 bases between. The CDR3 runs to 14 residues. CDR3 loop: CSARAVAGNSPLHF. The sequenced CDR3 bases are TGCAGTGCTAGGGCGGTGGCAGGGAATTCACCC.

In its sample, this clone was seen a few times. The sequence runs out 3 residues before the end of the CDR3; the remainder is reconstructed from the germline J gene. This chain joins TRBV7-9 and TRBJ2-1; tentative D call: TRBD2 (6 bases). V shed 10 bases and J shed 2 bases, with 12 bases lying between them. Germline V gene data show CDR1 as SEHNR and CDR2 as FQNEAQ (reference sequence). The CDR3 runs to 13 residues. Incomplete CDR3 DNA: TGTGCCACCCGGGGGTCCGCCTACAATGAG. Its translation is CATRGSAYNE. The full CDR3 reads CATRGSAYNEQFF.

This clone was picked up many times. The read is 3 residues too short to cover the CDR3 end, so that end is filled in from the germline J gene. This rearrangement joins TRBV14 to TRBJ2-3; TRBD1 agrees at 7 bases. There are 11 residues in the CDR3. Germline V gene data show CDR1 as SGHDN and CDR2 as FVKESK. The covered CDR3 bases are TGTGCCAGCAGCCGCAGGGGGACG. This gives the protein CASSRRGT. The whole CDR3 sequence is CASSRRGTQYF.

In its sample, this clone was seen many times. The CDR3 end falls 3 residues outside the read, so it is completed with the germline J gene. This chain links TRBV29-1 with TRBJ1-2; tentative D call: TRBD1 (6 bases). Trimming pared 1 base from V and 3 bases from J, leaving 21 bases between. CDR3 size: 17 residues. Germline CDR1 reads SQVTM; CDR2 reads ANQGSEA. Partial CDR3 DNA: TGCAGCGTTGAAGTACAGACCACCCCAGAGGGGGACTATGGC. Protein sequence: CSVEVQTTPEGDYG. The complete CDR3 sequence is CSVEVQTTPEGDYGYTF.

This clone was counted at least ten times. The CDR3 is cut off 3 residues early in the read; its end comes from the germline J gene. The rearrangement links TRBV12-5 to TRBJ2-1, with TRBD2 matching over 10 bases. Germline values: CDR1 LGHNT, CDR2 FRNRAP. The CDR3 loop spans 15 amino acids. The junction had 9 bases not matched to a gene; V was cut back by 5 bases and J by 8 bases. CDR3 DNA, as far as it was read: TGTGCTAGTGGTCTGGGGACTAGCGTTACCGATGAG. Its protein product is CASGLGTSVTDE. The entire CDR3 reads CASGLGTSVTDEQFF.

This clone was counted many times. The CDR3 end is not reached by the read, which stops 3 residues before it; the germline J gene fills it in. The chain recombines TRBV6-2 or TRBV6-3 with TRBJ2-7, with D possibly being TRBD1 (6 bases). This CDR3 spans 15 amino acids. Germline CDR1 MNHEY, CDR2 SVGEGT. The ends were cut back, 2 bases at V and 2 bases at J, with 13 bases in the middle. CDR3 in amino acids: CASSYPQDSTYEQYF. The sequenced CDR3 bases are TGTGCCAGCAGTTACCCGCAGGACAGTACCTACGAG.

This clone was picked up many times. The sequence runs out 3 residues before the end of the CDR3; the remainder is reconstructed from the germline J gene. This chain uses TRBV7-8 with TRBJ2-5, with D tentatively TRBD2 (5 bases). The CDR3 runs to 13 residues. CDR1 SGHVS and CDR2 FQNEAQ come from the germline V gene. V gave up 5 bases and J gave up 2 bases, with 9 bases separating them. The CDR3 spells CASSAGLQETQYF. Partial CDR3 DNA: TGTGCCAGCAGCGCGGGTCTTCAAGAGACC.

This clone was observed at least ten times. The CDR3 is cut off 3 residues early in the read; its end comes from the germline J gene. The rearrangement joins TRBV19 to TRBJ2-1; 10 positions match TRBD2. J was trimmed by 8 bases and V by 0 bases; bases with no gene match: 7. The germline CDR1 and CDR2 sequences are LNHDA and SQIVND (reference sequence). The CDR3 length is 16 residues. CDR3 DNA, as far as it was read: TGTGCCAGTAGTATAGAACTTCTAGCGGGAGTAGATGAG. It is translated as CASSIELLAGVDE. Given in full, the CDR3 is CASSIELLAGVDEQFF.

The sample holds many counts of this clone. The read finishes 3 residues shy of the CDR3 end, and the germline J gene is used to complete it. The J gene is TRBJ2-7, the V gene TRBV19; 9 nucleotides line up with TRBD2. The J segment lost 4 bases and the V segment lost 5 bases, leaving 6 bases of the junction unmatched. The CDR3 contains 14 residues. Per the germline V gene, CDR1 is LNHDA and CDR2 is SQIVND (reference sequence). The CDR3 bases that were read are TGTGCCAGTAGTCCGGGACTAGCAGATTACGAG. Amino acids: CASSPGLADYE. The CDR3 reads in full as CASSPGLADYEQYF.

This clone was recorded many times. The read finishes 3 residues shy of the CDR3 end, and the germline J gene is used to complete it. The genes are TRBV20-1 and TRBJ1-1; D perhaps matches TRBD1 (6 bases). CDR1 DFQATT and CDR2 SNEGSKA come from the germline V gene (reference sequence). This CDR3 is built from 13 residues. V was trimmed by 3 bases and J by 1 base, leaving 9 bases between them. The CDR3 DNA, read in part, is TGCAGTGCTAGGGCGGACAGGAACACTGAA. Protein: CSARADRNTE. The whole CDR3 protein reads CSARADRNTEAFF.

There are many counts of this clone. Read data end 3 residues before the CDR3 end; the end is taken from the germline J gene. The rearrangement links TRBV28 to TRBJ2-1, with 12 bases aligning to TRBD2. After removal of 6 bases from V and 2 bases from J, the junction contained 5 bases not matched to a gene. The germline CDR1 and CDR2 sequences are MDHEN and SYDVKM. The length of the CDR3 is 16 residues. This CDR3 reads CASSVRTSGTYNEQFF. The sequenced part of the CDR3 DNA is TGTGCCAGCAGCGTGAGGACTAGCGGGACCTACAATGAG.

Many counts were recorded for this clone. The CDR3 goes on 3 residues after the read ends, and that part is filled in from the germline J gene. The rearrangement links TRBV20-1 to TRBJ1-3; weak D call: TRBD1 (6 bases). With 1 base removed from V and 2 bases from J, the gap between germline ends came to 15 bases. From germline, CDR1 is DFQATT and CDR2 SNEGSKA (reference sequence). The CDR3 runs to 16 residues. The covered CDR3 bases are TGCAGTGCTAGAGCTCCCACTGGGGGCCCTGGAAACACC. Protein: CSARAPTGGPGNT. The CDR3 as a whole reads CSARAPTGGPGNTIYF.

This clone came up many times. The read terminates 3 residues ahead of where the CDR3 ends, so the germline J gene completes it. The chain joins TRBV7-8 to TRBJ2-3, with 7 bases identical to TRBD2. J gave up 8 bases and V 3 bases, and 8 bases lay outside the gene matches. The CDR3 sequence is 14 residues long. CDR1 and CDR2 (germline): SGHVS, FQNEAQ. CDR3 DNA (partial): TGTGCCAGCAGCTTGCCTACTACGGGGGGTACG. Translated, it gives CASSLPTTGGT. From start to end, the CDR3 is CASSLPTTGGTQYF. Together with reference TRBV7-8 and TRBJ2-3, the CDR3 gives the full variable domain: GAGVSQSPRYKVAKRGQDVALRCDPISGHVSLFWYQQALGQGPEFLTYFQNEAQLDKSGLPSDRFFAERPEGSVSTLKIQRTQQEDSAVYLCASSLPTTGGTQYFGPGTRLTVL.

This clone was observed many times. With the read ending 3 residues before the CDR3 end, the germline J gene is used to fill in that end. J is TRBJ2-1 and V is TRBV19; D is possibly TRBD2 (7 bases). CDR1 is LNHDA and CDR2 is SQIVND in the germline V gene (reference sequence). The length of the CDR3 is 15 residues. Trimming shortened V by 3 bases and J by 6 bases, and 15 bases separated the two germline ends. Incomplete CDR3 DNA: TGTGCCAGTAGTATCACGGGGGGCCTGGGCAATGAG. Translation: CASSITGGLGNE. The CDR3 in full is CASSITGGLGNEQFF. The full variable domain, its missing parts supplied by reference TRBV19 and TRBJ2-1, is DGGITQSPKYLFRKEGQNVTLSCEQNLNHDAMYWYRQDPGQGLRLIYYSQIVNDFQKGDIAEGYSVSREKKESFPLTVTSAQKNPTAFYLCASSITGGLGNEQFFGPGTRLTVL.

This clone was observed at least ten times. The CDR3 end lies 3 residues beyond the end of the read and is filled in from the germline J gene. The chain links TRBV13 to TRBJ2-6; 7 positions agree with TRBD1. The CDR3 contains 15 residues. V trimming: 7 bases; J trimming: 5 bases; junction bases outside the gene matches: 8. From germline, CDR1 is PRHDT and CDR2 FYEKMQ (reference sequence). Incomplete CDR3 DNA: TGTGCCAGCACGAACCGACAGGGCTGGGCCAACGTC. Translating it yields CASTNRQGWANV. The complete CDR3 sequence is CASTNRQGWANVLTF.

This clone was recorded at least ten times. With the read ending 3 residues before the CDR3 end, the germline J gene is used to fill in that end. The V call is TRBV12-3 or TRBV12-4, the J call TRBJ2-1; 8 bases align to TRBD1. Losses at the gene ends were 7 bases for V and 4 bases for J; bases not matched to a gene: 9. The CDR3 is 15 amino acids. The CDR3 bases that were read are TGTGCCAGCAACCTCAGGGGGCAAGCTTACAATGAG. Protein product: CASNLRGQAYNE. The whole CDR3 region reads CASNLRGQAYNEQFF.

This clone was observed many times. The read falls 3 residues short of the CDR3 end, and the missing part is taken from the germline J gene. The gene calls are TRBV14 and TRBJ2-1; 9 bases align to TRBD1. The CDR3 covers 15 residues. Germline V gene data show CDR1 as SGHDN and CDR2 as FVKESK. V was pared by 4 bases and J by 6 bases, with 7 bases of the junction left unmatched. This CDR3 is CASSPGTGPGNEQFF. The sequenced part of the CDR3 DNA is TGTGCCAGCAGCCCGGGGACAGGGCCCGGCAATGAG.

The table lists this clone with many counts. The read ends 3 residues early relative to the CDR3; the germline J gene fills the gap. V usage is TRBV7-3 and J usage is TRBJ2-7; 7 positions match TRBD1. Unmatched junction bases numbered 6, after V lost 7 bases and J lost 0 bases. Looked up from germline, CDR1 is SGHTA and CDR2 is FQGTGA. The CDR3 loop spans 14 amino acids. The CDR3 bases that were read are TGTGCCAGCAAGCTTGGGGACAGCTCCTACGAG. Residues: CASKLGDSSYE. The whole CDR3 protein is CASKLGDSSYEQYF.

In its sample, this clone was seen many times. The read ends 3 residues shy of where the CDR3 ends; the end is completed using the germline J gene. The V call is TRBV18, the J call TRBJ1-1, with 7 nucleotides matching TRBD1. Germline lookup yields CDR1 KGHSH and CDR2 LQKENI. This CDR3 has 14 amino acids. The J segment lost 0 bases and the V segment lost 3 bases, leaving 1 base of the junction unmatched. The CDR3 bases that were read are TGTGCCAGCTCACCGGGACAGATGAACACTGAA. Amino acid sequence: CASSPGQMNTE. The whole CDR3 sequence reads CASSPGQMNTEAFF.

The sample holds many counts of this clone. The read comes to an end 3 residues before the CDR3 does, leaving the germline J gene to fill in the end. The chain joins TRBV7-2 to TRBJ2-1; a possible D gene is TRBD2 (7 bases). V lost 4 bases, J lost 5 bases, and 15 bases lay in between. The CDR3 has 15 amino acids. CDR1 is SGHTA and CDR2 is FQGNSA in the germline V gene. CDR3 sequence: CASSSPRGRDNEQFF. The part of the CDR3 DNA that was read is TGTGCCAGCAGCTCCCCTAGGGGGAGGGACAATGAG.